This is a list of T cell receptor beta chains from one sample in a study of blood T cell repertoires in COVID-19. Here immunoSEQ multiplex PCR was the method, and the copy in TCRdb shows in-frame clones only, minus some. Of approximately 260,000 clones listed, 70% to 90% are singletons. The sequencing input was PBMCs or T cells enriched from blood (not recorded which). These receptors originate from a woman aged 50 to 60 who had been exposed to COVID-19. The CDR3 runs from the conserved cysteine through the conserved F or W. The D gene is left open where the match is weak. A clone size is listed for some rows: how often the clone was seen (once, few, many), or a class if it is expanded.

TRBJ2-5	once	TRBV7-2	TRBD1	TGTGCCAGCAGCCACCGACAGGGACCAGAGACCCAGTACTTC	CASSHRQGPETQYF
TRBJ2-5	.	TRBV19	TRBD2	TGTGCCAGTAGTAGGACTAGAGATGAGACCCAGTACTTC	CASSRTRDETQYF
TRBJ2-7	.	TRBV5-1	.	TGCGCCAGCAGCTTAGTACAGGGTTACTACGAGCAGTACTTC	CASSLVQGYYEQYF
TRBJ2-7	.	TRBV12-5	.	TGTGCTAGTAGAGGGGGAAACTACGAGCAGTACTTC	CASRGGNYEQYF
TRBJ2-7	.	TRBV30	.	TGTGCCTGGAGAAGGGGGGGGACGAGGTACGAGCAGTACTTC	CAWRRGGTRYEQYF
TRBJ1-1	.	TRBV14	.	TGTGCCAGCAGCCCTAAATTCGGGACACTAGATGAAGCTTTCTTT	CASSPKFGTLDEAFF
TRBJ1-4	.	TRBV4-3	.	TGCGCCAGCAGCCCACAGGGTTTGGCTTCTAATGAAAAACTGTTTTTT	CASSPQGLASNEKLFF
TRBJ2-7	few	TRBV19	TRBD2	TGTGCCAGTAGTATAGATGGGAGGGCCGAGCAGTACTTC	CASSIDGRAEQYF
TRBJ1-1	.	TRBV5-1	TRBD1	TGCGCCAGCAGCGGGACAGGGTTATCAAGGGGCGCTTTCTTT	CASSGTGLSRGAFF
TRBJ1-1	.	TRBV12-3/TRBV12-4	.	TGTGCCAGCACAAAAGCGGGTGAAGCTTTCTTT	CASTKAGEAFF
TRBJ1-3	.	TRBV13	.	TGTGCCAGCAACTTATGGAGCTCTGGAAACACCATATATTTT	CASNLWSSGNTIYF
TRBJ2-2	few	TRBV7-3	TRBD2	TGTGCCAGCAGCCTATCTAGCGGGGCGAACACCGGGGAGCTGTTTTTT	CASSLSSGANTGELFF
TRBJ1-2	.	TRBV2	TRBD1	TGTGCCAGCAGTGAGGGACAGGGTAACTATGGCTACACCTTC	CASSEGQGNYGYTF
TRBJ2-5	few	TRBV28	TRBD2	TGTGCCAGCAGCCGCACGATACGGGGGGGCCAAGAGACCCAGTACTTC	CASSRTIRGGQETQYF
TRBJ2-1	.	TRBV7-9	TRBD1	TGTGCCAGCAGCTTTTTAGGGGGCCGAAATGAGCAGTTCTTC	CASSFLGGRNEQFF
TRBJ1-3	.	TRBV6-2/TRBV6-3	.	TGTGCCAGCAGCTTTGGGGCCTTCTCTGGAAACACCATATATTTT	CASSFGAFSGNTIYF
TRBJ2-1	.	TRBV12-3/TRBV12-4	.	TGTGCCAGCAGTTTTGCTGTGGCCAATGAGCAGTTCTTC	CASSFAVANEQFF
TRBJ2-5	.	TRBV11-2	.	TGTGCCAGCAGCCTCCGGGAGACCCAGTACTTC	CASSLRETQYF
TRBJ2-5	.	TRBV2	.	TGTGCCAGCAGGCCCGGGGGTTCAGAGACCCAGTACTTC	CASRPGGSETQYF
TRBJ2-2	.	TRBV27	.	TGTGCCAGCAGTTTGGACTCCCTGAACACCGGGGAGCTGTTTTTT	CASSLDSLNTGELFF
TRBJ1-2	once	TRBV5-1	.	TGCGCCAGCAGTTCCCTTGAGGCTGGACTGAACTATGGCTACACCTTC	CASSSLEAGLNYGYTF
TRBJ2-7	.	TRBV18	.	TGTGCCAGCTCACCTCGGTCCTACGAGCAGTACTTC	CASSPRSYEQYF
TRBJ2-1	.	TRBV6-5	TRBD2	TGTGCCAGCAGTCCTCTAGCGGGGGACCCCAATCAGCAGTTCTTC	CASSPLAGDPNQQFF
TRBJ1-2	.	TRBV2	.	TGTGCCAGCAGTGTTGGTCGGTCAGGGTTCAGTCCTAACTATGGCTACACCTTC	CASSVGRSGFSPNYGYTF
TRBJ2-6	few	TRBV5-5	.	TGTGCCAGCAGCTTGGCCCCTTCAGGGACTGGGGCCAACGTCCTGACTTTC	CASSLAPSGTGANVLTF
TRBJ2-3	.	TRBV4-3	.	TGCGCCAGCAGCCAAGATCAACAGGCTAGCACAGATACGCAGTATTTT	CASSQDQQASTDTQYF
TRBJ2-7	once	TRBV30	.	TGTGCCTGGAATAGTCAGGTAGGCAAGCAGTACTTC	CAWNSQVGKQYF
TRBJ2-1	.	TRBV3-1/TRBV3-2	TRBD2	TGTGCCAGCAGCCAACAATATAGCGGGGGTCCCTCCTACAATGAGCAGTTCTTC	CASSQQYSGGPSYNEQFF
TRBJ2-7	.	TRBV7-2	.	TGTGCCAGCAGCTCGTCGACAGGCTACGAGCAGTACTTC	CASSSSTGYEQYF
TRBJ1-5	.	TRBV2	TRBD1	TGTGCCAGTCAGGGGGCTGGCAATCAGCCCCAGCATTTT	CASQGAGNQPQHF
TRBJ1-1	.	TRBV5-5	.	TGTGCCAGCAGCTTGGGAGGGTACAACACTGAAGCTTTCTTT	CASSLGGYNTEAFF
TRBJ1-4	.	TRBV4-2	TRBD1	TGTGCCAGCAGCCAAGATTCAGCCACAGGGGTAGGATCTAATGAAAAACTGTTTTTT	CASSQDSATGVGSNEKLFF
TRBJ1-5	.	TRBV10-3	.	TGTGCCTCCTCCGAACATACAAATCAGCCCCAGCATTTT	CASSEHTNQPQHF
TRBJ2-7	.	TRBV5-1	TRBD2	TGCGCCAGCAGCCGCAGTGCCGCGGGCGGGGGTTACTACGAGCAGTACTTC	CASSRSAAGGGYYEQYF
TRBJ1-1	.	TRBV27	.	TGTGCCAGCACCCTGGCGCCCGGAGCCGGTAAAGCTTTCTTT	CASTLAPGAGKAFF
TRBJ1-1	few	TRBV7-8	.	TGTGCCAGCAGCTTAGAGGCCGAAGGGGGGGAGACTGAAGCTTTCTTT	CASSLEAEGGETEAFF
TRBJ1-2	.	TRBV5-1	TRBD1	TGCGCCAGCAGCTCCGGGACAGGGGCGGCCTATGGCTACACCTTC	CASSSGTGAAYGYTF
TRBJ1-2	.	TRBV6-5	.	TGTGCCAGCAGCCAAAGACAGGCTGGCTATGGCTACACCTTC	CASSQRQAGYGYTF
TRBJ1-1	.	TRBV3-1/TRBV3-2	.	TGTGCCAGCAGCCGTCGATCGGGGAAGGTAAACACTGAAGCTTTCTTT	CASSRRSGKVNTEAFF
TRBJ1-1	.	TRBV5-8	TRBD1	TGTGCCAGCAGCGTGGGACAGATGAACACTGAAGCTTTCTTT	CASSVGQMNTEAFF
TRBJ2-3	.	TRBV10-2	.	TGCGCCAGCAGAACCTTGGGCAAAGATACGCAGTATTTT	CASRTLGKDTQYF
TRBJ2-1	.	TRBV19	TRBD2	TGTGCCAGTAGTGTCCGCGGGGGGGCCTCGGGCAATGAGCAGTTCTTC	CASSVRGGASGNEQFF
TRBJ2-1	.	TRBV27	.	TGTGCCAGCAGTCCCTCACAGGGAGACTCCTACAATGAGCAGTTCTTC	CASSPSQGDSYNEQFF
TRBJ2-7	.	TRBV28	.	TGTGCCAGCAGTTTAGAGGGCCGGAGCTACGAGCAGTACTTC	CASSLEGRSYEQYF
TRBJ1-1	once	TRBV7-8	TRBD1	TGTGCCAGCAGCCGCCGGGACAGGAGAGTCACTGAAGCTTTCTTT	CASSRRDRRVTEAFF
TRBJ1-2	once	TRBV11-2	.	TGTGCCAGCAGCTTACTCGGGGGGAGCGACTTTGGCTACACCTTC	CASSLLGGSDFGYTF
TRBJ2-7	.	TRBV4-1	.	TGCGCCAGCAGCCAAATACCGGGTTACGAGCAGTACTTC	CASSQIPGYEQYF
TRBJ1-3	.	TRBV19	.	TGTGCCAGTAGTATACAAGGCGGAGCACGTACTGGAAACACCATATATTTT	CASSIQGGARTGNTIYF
TRBJ2-3	.	TRBV29-1	.	TGCAGCGTTAAGCCGAACCCCACAGATACGCAGTATTTT	CSVKPNPTDTQYF
TRBJ1-2	.	TRBV6-4	.	TGTGCCAGCAGTGAATACGGAATGTATGGGCAGGGCCTCTATGGCTACACCTTC	CASSEYGMYGQGLYGYTF
TRBJ1-6	.	TRBV5-1	.	TGCGCCAGCAGCTTGGAAGGGGCCCCGAATTCACCCCTCCACTTT	CASSLEGAPNSPLHF
TRBJ1-1	.	TRBV10-2	.	TGCGCCAGCCAACGTTCCGGGACATCCATGAACACTGAAGCTTTCTTT	CASQRSGTSMNTEAFF
TRBJ2-2	.	TRBV5-1	TRBD1	TGCGCCAGCAGCATCGGACAGGATCGCGGGGAGCTGTTTTTT	CASSIGQDRGELFF
TRBJ1-5	.	TRBV29-1	.	TGCAGCGTTCTACTTGGTAGCAATCAGCCCCAGCATTTT	CSVLLGSNQPQHF
TRBJ1-6	.	TRBV9	TRBD1	TGTGCCAGCAGCGACCAACAGGGGGTGAATTCACCCCTCCACTTT	CASSDQQGVNSPLHF